This section outlines one T cell receptor beta chain sequence together with its context. Its target is not known. Other DNA variants within this sample encode the same CDR3. J gave up 4 bases and V 5 bases, and 4 bases lay outside the gene matches. The CDR3 extends over 14 amino acids. CDR1 SGHTA and CDR2 FQGNSA come from the germline V gene. This record belongs to a study of shared clonotypes between healthy human individuals. Turning to the study itself: Donors had three CD4 naive, three CD4 memory, two CD8 naive and one CD8 memory plate apiece. Study-wide findings and caveats: The study generally estimated greater richness for naive than memory subsets.

Measured with immunoSEQ multiplex PCR; TCRdb has only the in-frame clones, and not every one. The profile shows approximately 980,000 clones, 70% to 85% of them singletons. In the CD4+ fraction, cells were divided into CD45RA+ naive and CD45RA-negative memory subsets. The TCR sequence derives from a man aged 18 to 29 in good health. The chain is built from TRBV7-2 and TRBJ2-5, with 10 bases lining up with TRBD1. The sequencing sample was made of memory CD4+ T cells sorted from blood. Subset described: CD45RA-negative fraction. CDR3 in amino acids: CASSPDRGRETQYF. The CDR3 region has the DNA TGTGCCAGCAGCCCCGACAGGGGGCGAGAGACCCAGTACTTC.